One sample yielded the 27 T cell receptor beta chains listed below, sequenced in a study of blood T cells in healthy people across ages. A second roughly 6 to 11 cycle PCR used barcoded and J-beta primers. One entry per CDR3 protein results from TCRdb running MiXCR on the 5' RACE reads. The sample consists of about 1.1 million distinct CDR3 sequences, approximately 38% of them appearing once. The sequenced sample consisted of blood. The origin of the receptors is a man aged 18 to 30 in good health.

The chain recombines TRBV7-8 with TRBJ1-3; unclear D gene. The CDR3 covers 13 residues. From germline, CDR1 is SGHVS and CDR2 FQNEAQ. The V and J ends lost 3 bases and 8 bases respectively, with 11 bases between them. The CDR3 sequence is CASSLYRTDTIYF. CDR3 sequence (DNA): TGTGCCAGCAGCTTGTACAGAACGGACACCATATATTTT.

This clonotype has a handful of counts. The chain combines TRBV12-3 or TRBV12-4 with TRBJ1-6; tentative D call: TRBD1 (6 bases). Trimming left V 4 bases short and J 7 bases short, with 14 bases between. The CDR3 has 15 amino acids. CDR3 in DNA: TGTGCCAGCAGTTCTGGGGGCACCGTAAATTCACCCCTCCACTTT. It is translated as CASSSGGTVNSPLHF.

The chain couples TRBV2 to TRBJ2-1, with 10 bases fitting TRBD2. Trimming removed 7 bases from V and 0 bases from J; junction bases left unmatched: 3. The CDR3 is 15 amino acids. CDR1 is SNHLY, CDR2 FYNNEI, per germline. CDR3 coding DNA: TGTGCCAGCAAAGCGGGGGGGAGCTCCTACAATGAGCAGTTCTTC. As protein: CASKAGGSSYNEQFF.

This clonotype was counted between two and nine times. The chain carries TRBV24-1 and TRBJ1-2, with 7 bases matching TRBD1. The V and J ends lost 3 bases and 2 bases, in that order; junction bases with no gene match: 2. This CDR3 is 14 amino acids long. Germline CDR1 is KGHDR and CDR2 is SFDVKD. The CDR3 sequence is CATSDVDRNYGYTF. CDR3 bases: TGTGCCACCAGTGATGTGGACAGGAACTATGGCTACACCTTC.

A note on this clonotype: Mismatch with germline at one junction end may stem from a read error. The chain couples TRBV4-3 to TRBJ1-1, with a possible D match to TRBD1 (5 bases). This CDR3 is 15 amino acids long. CDR1 is LGHNA and CDR2 is YSLEER in the germline V gene. The CDR3 spells CASGQEIKDIGIAFF. CDR3 bases: TGCGCCAGCGGCCAAGAGATTAAGGACATAGGCATTGCTTTCTTT.

This clonotype has only a few counts. The chain uses TRBV20-1 and TRBJ2-7; 11 bases are shared with TRBD2. Germline V gene lookup returns CDR1 DFQATT and CDR2 SNEGSKA (reference sequence). Trimming cost V 4 bases and J 4 bases; bases outside gene matches: 6. CDR3 size: 14 residues. CDR3: CSATLAGELYEQYF. CDR3 nucleotide sequence: TGCAGTGCTACACTAGCGGGGGAGCTTTACGAGCAGTACTTC.

This clonotype occurred a few times. The chain couples TRBV6-5 to TRBJ1-2; weak D call: TRBD1 (5 bases). The CDR3 loop spans 13 amino acids. V lost 5 bases and J lost 7, with 14 bases in between. CDR1 is MNHEY and CDR2 is SVGAGI in the germline V gene. The CDR3 region is CASSNQGFRGYTF. CDR3 nucleotides: TGTGCCAGCAGTAACCAGGGATTTCGTGGCTACACCTTC.

The rearrangement joins TRBV3-1 to TRBJ2-1; TRBD2 matches 14 bases. The germline gives CDR1 LGHDT, CDR2 YNNKEL (reference sequence). Trimming cost V 4 bases and J 0 bases; bases outside gene matches: 8. The CDR3 consists of 19 residues. CDR3 protein: CASSPGTSGGLSSYNEQFF. The CDR3 DNA follows: TGTGCCAGCAGCCCGGGGACTAGCGGGGGACTGAGCTCCTACAATGAGCAGTTCTTC.

This clonotype was counted between two and nine times. V and J are TRBV20-1 and TRBJ2-7; no firm D call. CDR3 length equals 11 residues. Germline CDR1 reads DFQATT; CDR2 reads SNEGSKA (reference sequence). V was pared by 6 bases and J by 5 bases, with 11 bases between. The CDR3 sequence is CSAHHLNEQYF. In nucleotides, the CDR3 is TGCAGTGCGCACCACCTTAACGAGCAGTACTTC.

In its sample, this clonotype was seen many times. The chain has TRBV7-2 and TRBJ2-2, with D perhaps matching TRBD2 (5 bases). Looked up from germline, CDR1 is SGHTA and CDR2 is FQGNSA. V lost 3 bases and J 0 bases, leaving 14 bases between the germline ends. This CDR3 contains 17 residues. The CDR3 DNA reads TGTGCCAGCAGCTTTGCGTCAGGAGCGGCGAACACCGGGGAGCTGTTTTTT. Translating it yields CASSFASGAANTGELFF.

The gene calls are TRBV6-1 and TRBJ2-1; TRBD2 agrees at 13 bases. The last part of the DNA fits TRBJ2-7 better; the J call may be wrong. The CDR3 runs to 17 residues. The germline V gene has CDR1 MNHNS and CDR2 SASEGT. In DNA form, the CDR3 reads TGTGCCAGCAGTCATAGACTAGCGGGGGGACTGTACAATGAGCAGTACTTC. Translated, it gives CASSHRLAGGLYNEQYF.

V usage is TRBV20-1 and J usage is TRBJ2-2, with D perhaps given as TRBD1 or TRBD2 (5 bases each). Per germline, CDR1 DFQATT and CDR2 SNEGSKA (reference sequence). This CDR3 spans 16 amino acids. Trimming took off 2 bases at V and 0 bases at J, with 13 bases between the two ends. DNA for the CDR3: TGCAGTGCTAGATCGTTTGGGGGACCGAACACCGGGGAGCTGTTTTTT. It specifies CSARSFGGPNTGELFF.

CDR3 nucleotide sequence: TGTGCCAGCAGTTATAGTAGCGGCAGGGTCAACACAGATACGCAGTATTTT. This encodes CASSYSSGRVNTDTQYF. This chain connects TRBV6-5 to TRBJ2-3; D is perhaps TRBD2 (6 bases). V lost 3 bases to trimming and J lost 2 bases, with 18 bases between them. Germline assignment: CDR1 MNHEY and CDR2 SVGAGI. This CDR3 is built from 17 residues.

This clonotype was counted only a few times. This chain connects TRBV20-1 to TRBJ1-4; 8 bases are a match to TRBD1. CDR3 length: 14 residues. The germline V gene encodes CDR1 DFQATT and CDR2 SNEGSKA (reference sequence). V lost 3 bases, J lost 6 bases, and 6 bases stayed unmatched. The chain's CDR3 is CSASIRQGYEKLFF. The CDR3 DNA reads TGCAGTGCTAGTATCCGACAGGGGTATGAAAAACTGTTTTTT.

The chain couples TRBV20-1 to TRBJ2-1, with no clear D. Germline loops: CDR1 DFQATT, CDR2 SNEGSKA (reference sequence). The CDR3 consists of 11 residues. With 2 bases removed from V and 10 bases from J, the gap between germline ends came to 9 bases. CDR3 loop: CSARMDREQFF. In DNA form, the CDR3 reads TGCAGTGCTAGAATGGACCGCGAGCAGTTCTTC.

This clonotype was seen more than once but under ten times. The rearrangement links TRBV20-1 to TRBJ1-2; the D is unclear. CDR1 and CDR2 (germline): DFQATT, SNEGSKA (reference sequence). Trimming shortened V by 3 bases and J by 7 bases, and 18 bases separated the two germline ends. The CDR3 covers 14 residues. This CDR3 is CSASPPTIISGYTF. The CDR3 nucleotides are TGCAGTGCTAGTCCCCCAACGATAATTAGTGGCTACACCTTC.

The chain joins TRBV2 to TRBJ2-5, with D possibly being TRBD1 or TRBD2 (6 bases each). The CDR3 consists of 19 residues. Germline-derived CDR1 and CDR2 are SNHLY and FYNNEI. V lost 2 bases and J 11 bases, leaving 33 bases between the germline ends. CDR3 coding DNA: TGTGCCAGCAGTGAATGGGTAGCGGCAGGGGCAGAACTTTACAATGAGCAGTACTTC. Amino acids: CASSEWVAAGAELYNEQYF.

This sequence joins TRBV4-1 and TRBJ2-2; maybe TRBD2 (6 bases). This CDR3 region has 15 residues. Germline loops: CDR1 MGHRA, CDR2 YSYEKL. V was pared by 3 bases and J by 3 bases, with 11 bases between. The CDR3 reads CASSQRGRDTGELFF. The CDR3 DNA reads TGCGCCAGCAGCCAGCGGGGTAGGGACACCGGGGAGCTGTTTTTT.

This clonotype appeared a few times. V gene TRBV10-3 combines with J gene TRBJ2-6; TRBD1 agrees at 7 bases. Germline CDR1 reads ENHRY; CDR2 reads SYGVKD. This CDR3 region has 14 residues. The V gene end was trimmed by 6 bases and the J gene end by 6 bases; junction bases not matched to a gene: 5. DNA for the CDR3: TGTGCCATCAGCATGGGACAGACGGCCAACGTCCTGACTTTC. It specifies CAISMGQTANVLTF.

The genes are TRBV9 and TRBJ1-1; D gene uncertain. Germline V gives CDR1 SGDLS, CDR2 YYNGEE. Trimming took 4 bases from V and 4 from J, leaving 14 bases between them. This CDR3 has 14 amino acids. CDR3 coding DNA: TGTGCCAGCAGCCCCGGTGGGGTGGGCACTGAAGCTTTCTTT. This gives the protein CASSPGGVGTEAFF.

This clonotype was counted at least ten times. This chain uses TRBV29-1 with TRBJ1-2; a possible D gene is TRBD1 (6 bases). The CDR3 extends over 12 amino acids. Per the germline V gene, CDR1 is SQVTM and CDR2 is ANQGSEA. Trimming pared 4 bases from V and 4 bases from J, leaving 10 bases between. The CDR3 sequence is CSVAGGLYGYTF. The CDR3 region has the DNA TGCAGCGTTGCGGGGGGCCTCTATGGCTACACCTTC.

CDR3 region: CASSEPGLATYEQYF. CDR3 DNA: TGTGCCAGCAGCGAGCCGGGACTAGCGACCTACGAGCAGTACTTC. The V call is TRBV12-3 or TRBV12-4, the J call TRBJ2-7; TRBD2 aligns across 10 bases. This CDR3 comprises 15 residues. V lost 6 bases and J lost 2; bases outside the gene matches: 7.

For this clonotype: Since a much larger clone is just one base distant, this may be a read error. The rearrangement joins TRBV12-3 or TRBV12-4 to TRBJ1-2; D is unresolved. This CDR3 is 13 amino acids long. Trimming removed 5 bases from V and 6 bases from J, with 13 bases in between. CDR3 protein: CASSAGRFDGYTF. The DNA for the CDR3 is TGTGCCAGCAGTGCCGGACGATTCGATGGCTACACCTTC.

This clonotype was recorded a few times. The genes are TRBV9 and TRBJ2-3, with D uncertain. The germline V and J ends were trimmed by 4 bases and 4 bases, with 19 bases remaining between them. The CDR3 extends over 16 amino acids. CDR1 SGDLS and CDR2 YYNGEE come from the germline V gene. The chain's CDR3 is CASSLVDAQPPDTQYF. As DNA, the CDR3 is TGTGCCAGCAGCCTCGTCGACGCGCAGCCCCCAGATACGCAGTATTTT.

The chain carries TRBV6-2 or TRBV6-3 and TRBJ2-5; D may be TRBD2 (7 bases). Per germline, CDR1 MNHEY and CDR2 SVGEGT. The CDR3 is made up of 15 amino acids. Between the trimmed V and J ends, which lost 5 bases and 5 bases, there was a span of 18 bases. The CDR3 DNA reads as TGTGCCAGCAGTAGGGACGGGGGGCAGTTTGAGACCCAGTACTTC. As protein: CASSRDGGQFETQYF.

The rearrangement joins TRBV5-5 to TRBJ2-3; 7 bases align to TRBD1. Germline V gives CDR1 SGHKS, CDR2 YYEKEE (reference sequence). The CDR3 consists of 14 residues. J lost 0 bases, V lost 3 bases, and 1 base had no gene match. CDR3 DNA: TGTGCCAGCAGCTGGGGACAGAGCACAGATACGCAGTATTTT. The encoded protein is CASSWGQSTDTQYF.

The sample holds many counts of this clonotype. This chain joins TRBV29-1 and TRBJ1-2, with no clear D. The CDR3 consists of 14 residues. Per germline, CDR1 SQVTM and CDR2 ANQGSEA. V was shortened by 0 bases and J by 4 bases, with 12 bases between the two germline ends. CDR3 protein: CSVEDQGLFYGYTF. CDR3 bases: TGCAGCGTTGAAGATCAAGGCCTCTTCTATGGCTACACCTTC.